A single sample is the source of the 27 T cell receptor beta chains below, sequenced in a study of beta chain features in type 1 diabetes. Every isolated RNA sample was fully reverse transcribed, so sequencing captured expressed TCRB transcripts. Generated by immunoSEQ multiplex PCR, the TCRdb table keeps only in-frame clones and is missing some. The repertoire holds about 620,000 clones, with 15% to 18% as singletons. Sequenced material: naive CD4+ T cells from blood. The receptors derive from a man aged 18 to 29 in good health.

The chain employs TRBV18 and TRBJ2-1, with TRBD1 matching 10 bases. This CDR3 is 14 amino acids long. J lost 8 bases, V lost 2 bases, and 3 bases had no gene match. Germline-derived CDR1 and CDR2 are KGHSH and LQKENI. The CDR3 DNA reads TGTGCCAGCTCACCAGGGACAGGGGTGTATGAGCAGTTCTTC. Translated: CASSPGTGVYEQFF.

The gene calls are TRBV13 and TRBJ1-1; 10 positions match TRBD1. This CDR3 has 17 amino acids. Germline CDR1 is PRHDT and CDR2 is FYEKMQ (reference sequence). Trimming at V came to 5 bases and at J to 0 bases, leaving 9 bases not matched to a gene. Here the CDR3 reads CASSLRTGGPLNTEAFF. CDR3 DNA sequence: TGTGCCAGCAGCCTACGGACAGGGGGGCCCCTGAACACTGAAGCTTTCTTT.

CDR3 nucleotides: TGTGCTAGTGGTTTGGTACTACCTGGGCAAGCCTATGGCTACACCTTC. Translated, it gives CASGLVLPGQAYGYTF. This chain uses TRBV12-5 with TRBJ1-2, with D uncertain. The germline CDR1 and CDR2 sequences are LGHNT and FRNRAP. The ends were cut back, 0 bases at V and 4 bases at J, with 15 bases in the middle. The CDR3 is made up of 16 amino acids. Variable domain in full (rest from reference TRBV12-5 and TRBJ1-2): DARVTQTPRHKVTEMGQEVTMRCQPILGHNTVFWYRQTMMQGLELLAYFRNRAPLDDSGMPKDRFSAEMPDATLATLKIQPSEPRDSAVYFCASGLVLPGQAYGYTFGSGTRLTVV.

This clone was found a few times. The chain joins TRBV5-1 to TRBJ1-1; perhaps TRBD1 as D (6 bases). Between the trimmed V and J ends, which lost 0 bases and 4 bases, there was a span of 16 bases. From germline, CDR1 is SGHRS and CDR2 YFSETQ. The CDR3 covers 16 residues. The CDR3, as DNA: TGCGCCAGCAGCTTGGTCAGGGGTCAGTCTGGCACTGAAGCTTTCTTT. It yields the protein CASSLVRGQSGTEAFF. Looking up the rest from reference TRBV5-1 and TRBJ1-1 gives the full variable domain: KAGVTQTPRYLIKTRGQQVTLSCSPISGHRSVSWYQQTPGQGLQFLFEYFSETQRNKGNFPGRFSGRQFSNSRSEMNVSTLELGDSALYLCASSLVRGQSGTEAFFGQGTRLTVV.

This clone was counted only a few times. The gene calls are TRBV7-9 and TRBJ1-4; tentative D call: TRBD1 (5 bases). This CDR3 comprises 13 residues. V lost 2 bases and J 6 bases, leaving 7 bases between the germline ends. Germline values: CDR1 SEHNR, CDR2 FQNEAQ (reference sequence). The CDR3 DNA reads as TGTGCCAGCAGCTTATCAGGGCATGAAAAACTGTTTTTT. Translated, it gives CASSLSGHEKLFF.

J is TRBJ2-5 and V is TRBV11-2; D is ambiguous. The CDR3 has 13 residues. Germline CDR1 and CDR2: SGHAT and FQNNGV. The V end lost 2 bases, the J end lost 0 bases, and 4 bases lay between the germline ends. The CDR3 protein is CASSLKYQETQYF. CDR3 sequence (DNA): TGTGCCAGCAGCTTAAAGTACCAAGAGACCCAGTACTTC. The variable domain in full, with the rest retrieved from reference TRBV11-2 and TRBJ2-5, is EAGVAQSPRYKIIEKRQSVAFWCNPISGHATLYWYQQILGQGPKLLIQFQNNGVVDDSQLPKDRFSAERLKGVDSTLKIQPAKLEDSAVYLCASSLKYQETQYFGPGTRLLVL.

The rearrangement uses TRBV7-9 and TRBJ2-7; perhaps TRBD2 as D (6 bases). The CDR3 has 14 residues. Between the trimmed V and J ends, which lost 2 bases and 5 bases, there was a span of 13 bases. Germline V gene data show CDR1 as SEHNR and CDR2 as FQNEAQ (reference sequence). CDR3 nucleotide sequence: TGTGCCAGCAGCTTAACGGGACTCTCTAACGAGCAGTACTTC. Translated, it gives CASSLTGLSNEQYF.

This clone turned up a few times. The chain has TRBV7-6 and TRBJ2-3, with a tentative D call TRBD1 (5 bases). Trimming left V 5 bases short and J 2 bases short, with 11 bases between. The CDR3 length is 14 residues. Germline CDR1 reads SGHVS; CDR2 reads FNYEAQ. The CDR3 DNA follows: TGTGCCAGCAGCGACCGACAGTACACAGATACGCAGTATTTT. It encodes CASSDRQYTDTQYF.

In DNA, the CDR3 is TGTGCCAGCAGCTTAGGGACGGGGAAAGAGACCCAGTACTTC. Its protein is CASSLGTGKETQYF. The chain employs TRBV7-8 and TRBJ2-5, with TRBD2 as a possible D gene (5 bases). V lost 1 base to trimming and J lost 3 bases, with 9 bases between them. The germline V gene encodes CDR1 SGHVS and CDR2 FQNEAQ. The CDR3 runs 14 residues.

The chain links TRBV11-2 to TRBJ1-2; 8 positions agree with TRBD1. V lost 1 base to trimming and J lost 3 bases; unmatched junction nucleotides: 4. Germline loops: CDR1 SGHAT, CDR2 FQNNGV. The CDR3 consists of 15 residues. The CDR3 nucleotides are TGTGCCAGCAGCTTAGCGTCAGGGGGCTACTATGGCTACACCTTC. Protein: CASSLASGGYYGYTF.

The genes are TRBV7-7 and TRBJ2-3; 9 bases are a match to TRBD2. The CDR3 is 16 amino acids. V shed 5 bases and J 4 bases; nucleotides not matched to a gene: 10. Germline V gene data show CDR1 as SSHAT and CDR2 as FNYEAQ (reference sequence). The DNA for the CDR3 is TGTGCCAGCAGCCCCCGAGGTAGCGGGAGATCAGATACGCAGTATTTT. Translation: CASSPRGSGRSDTQYF.

Here the CDR3 DNA reads TGTGCCAGCAGCGCCGATTCACAGGGTTATCAGCCCCAGCATTTT. Residues: CASSADSQGYQPQHF. The chain carries TRBV9 and TRBJ1-5; weak D call: TRBD1 (6 bases). Trimming left V 3 bases short and J 5 bases short, with 15 bases between. Per germline, CDR1 SGDLS and CDR2 YYNGEE. The CDR3 runs 15 residues.

This clone turned up a few times. The chain couples TRBV5-6 to TRBJ2-3; 7 bases are shared with TRBD1. Germline-derived CDR1 and CDR2 are SGHDT and YYEEEE. The ends lost 3 bases at V and 3 bases at J; junction bases unmatched: 4. The CDR3 contains 14 residues. The CDR3 here is CASSSGTVTDTQYF. CDR3 in DNA: TGTGCCAGCAGCTCCGGGACAGTAACAGATACGCAGTATTTT.

This chain uses TRBV6-5 with TRBJ1-2; no firm D call. Germline loops: CDR1 MNHEY, CDR2 SVGAGI. Trimming left V 0 bases short and J 0 bases short, with 11 bases between. CDR3 length equals 16 residues. The CDR3 region is CASSYSSNSPNYGYTF. CDR3 bases: TGTGCCAGCAGTTACTCGAGCAACAGCCCTAACTATGGCTACACCTTC.

V gene TRBV11-2 combines with J gene TRBJ1-1, with D perhaps matching TRBD1 (5 bases). Germline lookup yields CDR1 SGHAT and CDR2 FQNNGV. The CDR3 consists of 13 residues. The V and J ends lost 3 bases and 6 bases respectively, with 11 bases between them. The CDR3 here is CASSFVWGAEAFF. The CDR3 bases are TGTGCCAGCAGCTTTGTCTGGGGGGCTGAAGCTTTCTTT. Based on the CDR3 plus reference TRBV11-2 and TRBJ1-1, the full variable domain is EAGVAQSPRYKIIEKRQSVAFWCNPISGHATLYWYQQILGQGPKLLIQFQNNGVVDDSQLPKDRFSAERLKGVDSTLKIQPAKLEDSAVYLCASSFVWGAEAFFGQGTRLTVV.

The chain has TRBV7-9 and TRBJ1-2, with 7 bases aligning to TRBD1. The CDR3 runs to 15 residues. The germline V gene encodes CDR1 SEHNR and CDR2 FQNEAQ (reference sequence). Unmatched junction bases numbered 6, after V lost 4 bases and J lost 1 base. The CDR3 DNA reads TGTGCCAGCAGCTCAACAGGGGAAAATAACTATGGCTACACCTTC. It specifies CASSSTGENNYGYTF. Filled out from reference TRBV7-9 and TRBJ1-2, the complete variable domain reads DTGVSQNPRHKITKRGQNVTFRCDPISEHNRLYWYRQTLGQGPEFLTYFQNEAQLEKSRLLSDRFSAERPKGSFSTLEIQRTEQGDSAMYLCASSSTGENNYGYTFGSGTRLTVV.

This clone was observed a few times. The chain is built from TRBV5-6 and TRBJ2-5, with D possibly called TRBD1 or TRBD2 (5 bases each). Trimming pared 0 bases from V and 5 bases from J, leaving 14 bases between. This CDR3 is 15 amino acids long. CDR1 is SGHDT and CDR2 is YYEEEE in the germline V gene. For the CDR3, the DNA is TGTGCCAGCAGCTTGGTGGGGACCCAGACGGAGACCCAGTACTTC. Translated: CASSLVGTQTETQYF.

The gene calls are TRBV18 and TRBJ2-3; the match to TRBD2 covers 8 bases. CDR3 length: 16 amino acids. V dropped 6 bases and J dropped 2; count of bases not matched to a gene: 10. The germline V gene has CDR1 KGHSH and CDR2 LQKENI. The CDR3 region is CASSHLTSVDTDTQYF. The CDR3 DNA reads TGTGCCAGCTCGCATCTGACTAGCGTCGACACAGATACGCAGTATTTT.

The chain is built from TRBV10-3 and TRBJ2-1; D possibly uses TRBD1 or TRBD2 (5 bases each). This CDR3 contains 15 residues. V lost 6 bases and J 3 bases, leaving 15 bases between the germline ends. CDR1 and CDR2 (germline): ENHRY, SYGVKD. CDR3 loop: CAISGPGRHYNEQFF. The CDR3 nucleotides read TGTGCCATCAGCGGACCGGGACGGCACTACAATGAGCAGTTCTTC.

CDR3 protein: CSAATFYEQYF. CDR3 bases: TGCAGTGCTGCGACTTTTTACGAGCAGTACTTC. This chain uses TRBV20-1 with TRBJ2-7; D is undetermined. V dropped 5 bases and J dropped 4 bases, with 9 bases sitting between them. The CDR3 runs to 11 residues. CDR1 and CDR2 (germline): DFQATT, SNEGSKA (reference sequence).

This chain joins TRBV6-5 and TRBJ1-4; D gene uncertain. The V gene's germline CDR1 is MNHEY and CDR2 SVGAGI. The CDR3 has 15 residues. The germline V and J ends were trimmed by 7 bases and 3 bases, with 15 bases remaining between them. The CDR3 DNA sequence: TGTGCCAGCACAACCGGGGAGAACGCTAATGAAAAACTGTTTTTT. Its translation is CASTTGENANEKLFF.

There are a few counts of this clone. The rearrangement links TRBV15 to TRBJ2-7, with 12 bases fitting TRBD2. CDR3 size: 17 residues. V shed 1 base and J 3 bases; nucleotides not matched to a gene: 7. Per germline, CDR1 LNHNV and CDR2 YYDKDF (reference sequence). CDR3 in amino acids: CATSRAPTSGGFYEQYF. In DNA form, the CDR3 reads TGTGCCACCAGCAGAGCCCCGACTAGCGGGGGATTCTACGAGCAGTACTTC.

The chain combines TRBV7-9 with TRBJ1-5, with TRBD1 identical over 9 bases. Trimming cost V 1 base and J 4 bases; bases outside gene matches: 8. The CDR3 runs 17 residues. Germline-derived CDR1 and CDR2 are SEHNR and FQNEAQ (reference sequence). CDR3 DNA sequence: TGTGCCAGCAGCTTAGGTACGACCGGGACAGGGAATCAGCCCCAGCATTTT. Encoded protein: CASSLGTTGTGNQPQHF.

This clone was picked up a small number of times. This rearrangement joins TRBV7-2 to TRBJ2-7; D is perhaps TRBD1 or TRBD2 (5 bases each). Trimming left V 2 bases short and J 6 bases short, with 14 bases between. The V gene's germline CDR1 is SGHTA and CDR2 FQGNSA. CDR3 size: 14 residues. The CDR3 nucleotides read TGTGCCAGCAGCTTATGGGGGAGTATGGGCGAGCAGTACTTC. This encodes CASSLWGSMGEQYF.

This clone appeared a few times. The chain is built from TRBV7-9 and TRBJ1-2, with unresolved D. Trimming removed 5 bases at V and 4 bases at J, with 8 bases between. The CDR3 consists of 12 residues. Germline CDR1 is SEHNR and CDR2 is FQNEAQ (reference sequence). The CDR3 bases are TGTGCCAGCAGCGCCGGACTCTATGGCTACACCTTC. Protein product: CASSAGLYGYTF.

There are a few counts of this clone. This chain joins TRBV7-9 and TRBJ2-3, with D unresolved. This CDR3 is built from 13 residues. Trimming shortened V by 6 bases and J by 1 base, and 8 bases separated the two germline ends. Germline V gives CDR1 SEHNR, CDR2 FQNEAQ (reference sequence). The CDR3 DNA is TGTGCCAGCAGGCCTGGGGGCACAGATACGCAGTATTTT. Translated, it gives CASRPGGTDTQYF. Drawing the rest from reference TRBV7-9 and TRBJ2-3, the complete variable domain is DTGVSQNPRHKITKRGQNVTFRCDPISEHNRLYWYRQTLGQGPEFLTYFQNEAQLEKSRLLSDRFSAERPKGSFSTLEIQRTEQGDSAMYLCASRPGGTDTQYFGPGTRLTVL.

This clone was counted a few times. The V gene is TRBV5-4, the J gene TRBJ2-5; 8 nucleotides match TRBD1. The trim removed 4 bases at V and 3 bases at J, leaving 5 bases unmatched. The V gene's germline CDR1 is SGHNT and CDR2 YYREEE (reference sequence). The CDR3 extends over 14 amino acids. The DNA for the CDR3 is TGTGCCAGCAGCCCCCGGGGACAGGAAGAGACCCAGTACTTC. This codes for CASSPRGQEETQYF.